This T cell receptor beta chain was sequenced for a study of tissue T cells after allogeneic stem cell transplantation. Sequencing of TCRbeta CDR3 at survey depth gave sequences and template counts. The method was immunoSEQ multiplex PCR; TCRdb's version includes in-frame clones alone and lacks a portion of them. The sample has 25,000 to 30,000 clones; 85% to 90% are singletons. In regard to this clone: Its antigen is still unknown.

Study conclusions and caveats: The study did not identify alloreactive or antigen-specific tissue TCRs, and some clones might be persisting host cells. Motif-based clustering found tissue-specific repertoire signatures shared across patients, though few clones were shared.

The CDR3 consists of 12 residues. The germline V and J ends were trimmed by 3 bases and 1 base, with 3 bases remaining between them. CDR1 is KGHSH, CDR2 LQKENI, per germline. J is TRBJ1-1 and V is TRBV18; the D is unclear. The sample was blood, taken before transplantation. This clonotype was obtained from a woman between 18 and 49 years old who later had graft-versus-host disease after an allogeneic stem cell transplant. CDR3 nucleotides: TGTGCCAGCTCACCGGGGAACACTGAAGCTTTCTTT. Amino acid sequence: CASSPGNTEAFF.